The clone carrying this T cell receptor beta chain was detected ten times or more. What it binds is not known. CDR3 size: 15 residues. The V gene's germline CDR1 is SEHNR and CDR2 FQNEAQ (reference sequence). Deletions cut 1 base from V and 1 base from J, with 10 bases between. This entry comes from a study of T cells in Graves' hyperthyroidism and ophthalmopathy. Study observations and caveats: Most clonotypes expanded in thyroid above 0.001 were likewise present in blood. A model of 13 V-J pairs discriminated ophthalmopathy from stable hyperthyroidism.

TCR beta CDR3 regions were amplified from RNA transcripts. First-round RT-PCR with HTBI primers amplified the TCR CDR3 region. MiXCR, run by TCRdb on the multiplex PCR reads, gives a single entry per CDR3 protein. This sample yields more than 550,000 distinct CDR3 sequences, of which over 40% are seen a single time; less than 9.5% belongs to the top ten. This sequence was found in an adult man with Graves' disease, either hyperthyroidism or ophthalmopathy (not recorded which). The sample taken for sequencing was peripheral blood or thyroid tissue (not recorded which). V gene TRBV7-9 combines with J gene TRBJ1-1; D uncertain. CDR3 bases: TGTGCCAGCAGCTTAGTCATGGGGAGGAACACTGAAGCTTTCTTT. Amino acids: CASSLVMGRNTEAFF. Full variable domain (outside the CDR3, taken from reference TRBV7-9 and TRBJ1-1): DTGVSQNPRHKITKRGQNVTFRCDPISEHNRLYWYRQTLGQGPEFLTYFQNEAQLEKSRLLSDRFSAERPKGSFSTLEIQRTEQGDSAMYLCASSLVMGRNTEAFFGQGTRLTVV.